Listed here are 4 T cell receptor beta chains from one sample, sequenced in a study of T cells after yellow fever vaccination. TCRdb processed the 5' RACE reads anew with MiXCR; each CDR3 protein has one entry. This table has hundreds of thousands of distinct CDR3 sequences, 12% appearing once. Sequenced material: PBMCs, taken on the day of the yellow fever booster vaccination. These receptors all come from a man aged 25 to 40 who received the YFV17D yellow fever vaccine.

The table lists this clonotype with a few counts. The rearrangement links TRBV4-1 to TRBJ2-2; TRBD2 agrees at 10 bases. Trimming at V came to 3 bases and at J to 6 bases, leaving 13 bases not matched to a gene. Germline V gives CDR1 MGHRA, CDR2 YSYEKL. The CDR3 loop spans 18 amino acids. This chain's CDR3 is CASSHLPGLARLSGELFF. The CDR3 DNA reads as TGCGCCAGCAGCCACCTTCCGGGACTAGCGAGACTCTCCGGGGAGCTGTTTTTT.

This clonotype occurred a few times. The J gene is TRBJ2-1, the V gene TRBV29-1; the match to TRBD2 covers 14 bases. CDR3 size: 21 residues. V shed 3 bases, J shed 5 bases, and the junction held 21 bases outside the gene matches. The V gene's germline CDR1 is SQVTM and CDR2 ANQGSEA. CDR3 nucleotides: TGCAGCGTTGAGGAAGTGGGACTAGCGGGAGCAAGGGGTATACGAGACAATGAGCAGTTCTTC. It specifies CSVEEVGLAGARGIRDNEQFF.

This clonotype has more than one count but fewer than ten. V usage is TRBV29-1 and J usage is TRBJ2-3; the D gene is possibly TRBD1 (6 bases). Germline CDR1 and CDR2: SQVTM and ANQGSEA. V lost 3 bases to trimming and J lost 2 bases, with 9 bases between them. The CDR3 covers 13 residues. CDR3 DNA sequence: TGCAGCGTTGATGGACAGCACACAGATACGCAGTATTTT. Its protein is CSVDGQHTDTQYF.

The chain employs TRBV10-1 and TRBJ2-4; D not certain. The length of the CDR3 is 15 residues. Trimming cost V 3 bases and J 3 bases, with 12 bases left between them. Germline V lookup: CDR1 WNHNN, CDR2 SYGVQD (reference sequence). The CDR3: CASSDSLDYKNIQYF. The CDR3 bases are TGCGCCAGCAGTGATTCCCTAGATTACAAAAACATTCAGTACTTC.